This T cell receptor beta chain comes out of a study of T cell responses to AZD1222 COVID-19 vaccine. Whole-study results and caveats: AZD1222 recipients seropositive at baseline numbered only five to seven. Females outnumbered males among donors, who were mostly white British; clonal diversity was possibly underestimated.

The table came from immunoSEQ multiplex PCR; TCRdb's copy has only in-frame clones and leaves some out. Of 170,000 or so clones detected, 93% appear once; the ten largest clones hold more than 0.8%. A note on this clone: Its antigen is undetermined.

The sample here was peripheral blood, taken on day 0 of AZD1222 vaccination. The source of this sequence is an adult in good health.

The CDR3 region has the DNA TGTGCCAGCAGCCGAAAAGAGACCGGACAGGGGGCTGGTGGCTACACCTTC. This translates into CASSRKETGQGAGGYTF. The chain has TRBV4-2 and TRBJ1-2, with 11 bases that match TRBD1. Per the germline V gene, CDR1 is LGHNA and CDR2 is YNFKEQ. V shed 4 bases, J shed 7 bases, and the junction held 14 bases outside the gene matches. CDR3 length equals 17 residues.